The 3 T cell receptor beta chains listed next were all sequenced from one sample in a study of blood T cell repertoires in COVID-19 (dated by TCRdb to 2020 to 2021). Library generation was performed with the immunoSEQ multiplex PCR assay. The immuneACCESS repertoire file appears here via TCRdb, limited to in-frame rearrangements. These files lack a portion of the clones; in checked studies, under half of the deficit traces to unresolved V genes, and the cause of the others is not known. Across this sample there are over 65,000 clones, with 70% to 90% seen only once. The top ten clonotypes cover roughly 4.4% of the sample. The sample consisted of peripheral blood. The origin of the receptors is a man aged 50-60 years with active COVID-19.

The rearrangement joins TRBV15 to TRBJ2-7, with D hard to call. Germline V CDR1 and CDR2: LNHNV, YYDKDF (reference sequence). The CDR3 covers 15 residues. Deletions cut 1 base from V and 4 bases from J, with 14 bases between. The CDR3: CATSRGLDPRYEQYF. DNA for the CDR3: TGTGCCACCAGCAGAGGGTTAGATCCGCGTTACGAGCAGTACTTC. The whole variable domain, filled in from reference TRBV15 and TRBJ2-7, reads DAMVIQNPRYQVTQFGKPVTLSCSQTLNHNVMYWYQQKSSQAPKLLFHYYDKDFNNEADTPDNFQSRRPNTSFCFLDIRSPGLGDTAMYLCATSRGLDPRYEQYFGPGTRLTVT.

This clone was observed once. The genes are TRBV4-2 and TRBJ2-5, with a tentative D call TRBD1 (6 bases). In germline, CDR1 is LGHNA, CDR2 YNFKEQ. Trimming removed 1 base at V and 1 base at J, with 10 bases between. The CDR3 runs to 15 residues. The CDR3: CASSQGTAIQETQYF. CDR3 nucleotides: TGTGCCAGCAGCCAAGGGACAGCCATCCAAGAGACCCAGTACTTC.

V is TRBV19 and J is TRBJ2-3; no definite D call. Germline loops: CDR1 LNHDA, CDR2 SQIVND (reference sequence). The CDR3 has 15 residues. V lost 1 base and J 2 bases, leaving 10 bases between the germline ends. CDR3: CASSIGGLYTDTQYF. In nucleotides, the CDR3 is TGTGCCAGTAGTATAGGAGGCCTATACACAGATACGCAGTATTTT.